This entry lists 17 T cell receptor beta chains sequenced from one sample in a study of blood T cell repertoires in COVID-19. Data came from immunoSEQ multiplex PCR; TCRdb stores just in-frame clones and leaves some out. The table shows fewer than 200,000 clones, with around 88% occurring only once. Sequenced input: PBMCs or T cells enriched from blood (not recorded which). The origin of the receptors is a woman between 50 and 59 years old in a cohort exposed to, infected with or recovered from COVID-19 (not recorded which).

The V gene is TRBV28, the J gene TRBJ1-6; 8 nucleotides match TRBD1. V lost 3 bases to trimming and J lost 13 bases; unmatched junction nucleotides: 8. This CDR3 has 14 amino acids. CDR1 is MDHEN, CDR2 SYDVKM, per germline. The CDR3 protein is CASSFLGQGGPLHF. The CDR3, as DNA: TGTGCCAGCAGTTTTTTAGGACAGGGTGGTCCCCTCCACTTT.

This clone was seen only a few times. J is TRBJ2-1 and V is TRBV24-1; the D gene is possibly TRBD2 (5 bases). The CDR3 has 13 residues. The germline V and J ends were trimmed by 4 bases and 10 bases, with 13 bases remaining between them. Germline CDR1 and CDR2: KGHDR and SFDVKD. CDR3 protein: CATSDSGTREQFF. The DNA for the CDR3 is TGTGCCACCAGTGACAGCGGCACTCGCGAGCAGTTCTTC.

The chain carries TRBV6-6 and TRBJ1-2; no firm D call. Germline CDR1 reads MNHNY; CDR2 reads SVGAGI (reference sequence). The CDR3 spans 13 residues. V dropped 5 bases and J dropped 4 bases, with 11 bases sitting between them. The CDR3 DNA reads TGTGCCAGCAGTCAAACGGAGGTCTATGGCTACACCTTC. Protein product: CASSQTEVYGYTF.

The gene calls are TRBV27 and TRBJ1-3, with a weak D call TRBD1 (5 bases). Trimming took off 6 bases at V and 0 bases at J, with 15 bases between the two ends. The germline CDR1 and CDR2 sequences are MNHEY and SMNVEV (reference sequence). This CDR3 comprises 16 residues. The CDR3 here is CASSSLWGDSGNTIYF. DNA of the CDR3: TGTGCCAGCAGCTCCCTCTGGGGGGACTCTGGAAACACCATATATTTT.

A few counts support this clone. CDR3 sequence: CASSGNTEAFF. DNA of the CDR3: TGTGCCAGTTCGGGGAACACTGAAGCTTTCTTT. This rearrangement joins TRBV18 to TRBJ1-1; unclear D gene. The V end lost 9 bases, the J end lost 1 base, and 6 bases lay between the germline ends. The CDR3 is made up of 11 amino acids. The germline V gene encodes CDR1 KGHSH and CDR2 LQKENI.

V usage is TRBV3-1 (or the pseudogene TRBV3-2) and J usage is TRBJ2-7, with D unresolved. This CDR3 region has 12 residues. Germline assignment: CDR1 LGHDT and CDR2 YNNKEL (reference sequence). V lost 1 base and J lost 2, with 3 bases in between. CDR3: CASSQATYEQYF. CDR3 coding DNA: TGTGCCAGCAGCCAAGCAACCTACGAGCAGTACTTC.

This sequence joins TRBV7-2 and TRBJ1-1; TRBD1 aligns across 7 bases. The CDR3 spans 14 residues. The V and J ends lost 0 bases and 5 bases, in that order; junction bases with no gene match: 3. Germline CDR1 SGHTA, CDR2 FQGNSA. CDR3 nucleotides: TGTGCCAGCAGCTTAGCAGGGGGCCAGACTGAAGCTTTCTTT. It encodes CASSLAGGQTEAFF.

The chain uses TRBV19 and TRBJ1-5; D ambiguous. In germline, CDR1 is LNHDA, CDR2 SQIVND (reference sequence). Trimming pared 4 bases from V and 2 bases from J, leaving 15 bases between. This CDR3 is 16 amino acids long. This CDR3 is CASSRITSRGNQPQHF. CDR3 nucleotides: TGTGCCAGTAGTAGAATTACTTCGCGGGGCAATCAGCCCCAGCATTTT.

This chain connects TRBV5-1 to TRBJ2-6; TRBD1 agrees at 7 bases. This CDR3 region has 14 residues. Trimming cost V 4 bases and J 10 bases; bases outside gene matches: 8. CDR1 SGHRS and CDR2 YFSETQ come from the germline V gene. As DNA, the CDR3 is TGCGCCAGCAGCCCCGGGGCAGGGGGAAACGTCCTGACTTTC. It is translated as CASSPGAGGNVLTF.

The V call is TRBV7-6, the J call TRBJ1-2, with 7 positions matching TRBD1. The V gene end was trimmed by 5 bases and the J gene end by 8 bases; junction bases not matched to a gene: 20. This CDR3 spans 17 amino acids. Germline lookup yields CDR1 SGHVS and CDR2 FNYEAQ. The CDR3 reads CASSPSGRTGGGKGYTF. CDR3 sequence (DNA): TGTGCCAGCAGCCCTAGTGGCAGGACAGGAGGGGGGAAGGGCTACACCTTC.

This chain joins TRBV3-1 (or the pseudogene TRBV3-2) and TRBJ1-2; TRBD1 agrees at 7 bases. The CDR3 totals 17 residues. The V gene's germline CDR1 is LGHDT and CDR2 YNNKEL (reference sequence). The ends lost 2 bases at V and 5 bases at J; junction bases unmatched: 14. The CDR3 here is CASSQRSGWPGGYGYTF. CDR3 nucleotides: TGTGCCAGCAGCCAAAGGTCCGGTTGGCCAGGGGGGTATGGCTACACCTTC.

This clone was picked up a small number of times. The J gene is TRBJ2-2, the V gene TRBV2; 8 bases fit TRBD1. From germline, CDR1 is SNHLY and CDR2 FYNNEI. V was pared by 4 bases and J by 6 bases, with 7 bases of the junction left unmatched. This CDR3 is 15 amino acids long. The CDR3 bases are TGTGCCAGCAGTGCCGACAGGGGCTTTGCCGGGGAGCTGTTTTTT. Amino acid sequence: CASSADRGFAGELFF.

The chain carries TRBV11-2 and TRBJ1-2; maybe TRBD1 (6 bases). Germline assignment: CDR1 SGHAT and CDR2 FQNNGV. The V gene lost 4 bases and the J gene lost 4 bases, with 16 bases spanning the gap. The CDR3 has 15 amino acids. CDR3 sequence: CASSSLRQGIYGYTF. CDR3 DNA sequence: TGTGCCAGCAGCTCCTTAAGGCAGGGGATCTATGGCTACACCTTC.

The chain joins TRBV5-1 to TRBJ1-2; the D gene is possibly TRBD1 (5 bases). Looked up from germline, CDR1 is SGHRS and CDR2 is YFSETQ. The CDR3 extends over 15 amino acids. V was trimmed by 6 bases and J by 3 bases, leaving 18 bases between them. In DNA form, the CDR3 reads TGCGCCAGCACCCCTCTTGGGGGGGTTGACTATGGCTACACCTTC. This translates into CASTPLGGVDYGYTF.

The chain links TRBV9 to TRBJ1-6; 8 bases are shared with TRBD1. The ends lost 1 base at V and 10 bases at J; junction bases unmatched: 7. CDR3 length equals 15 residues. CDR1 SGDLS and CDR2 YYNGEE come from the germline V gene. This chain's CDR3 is CASSVTGQGRSPLHF. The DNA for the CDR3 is TGTGCCAGCAGCGTAACCGGACAGGGTCGGTCACCCCTCCACTTT.

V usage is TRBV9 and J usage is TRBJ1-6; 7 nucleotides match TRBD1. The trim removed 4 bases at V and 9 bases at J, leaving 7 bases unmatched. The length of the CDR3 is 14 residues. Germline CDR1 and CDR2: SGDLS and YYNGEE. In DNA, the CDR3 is TGTGCCAGCAGCTACCAGGGGGTAGGTTCACCCCTCCACTTT. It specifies CASSYQGVGSPLHF.

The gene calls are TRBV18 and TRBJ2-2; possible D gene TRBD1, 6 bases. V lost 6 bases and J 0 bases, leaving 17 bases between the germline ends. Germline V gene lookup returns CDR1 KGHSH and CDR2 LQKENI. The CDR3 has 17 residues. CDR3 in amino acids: CASSFLVGTSNTGELFF. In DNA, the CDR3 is TGTGCCAGCTCTTTTCTCGTCGGGACATCGAACACCGGGGAGCTGTTTTTT.